The 3 T cell receptor beta chains in this list originate from one sample, sequenced in a study of CXCR3-negative and CXCR3-positive naive CD8 T cells. Study-wide results and limits: A higher hydrophobicity marked the TRB CDR3s of CXCR3-positive naive cells versus CXCR3-negative naive cells.

No antigens are known for them. The libraries of TRB cDNA were prepared using 5' RACE with UMI labels. TCRdb re-called the 5' RACE reads, yielding one record per CDR3 amino acid sequence without DNA. The record lists around 80,000 distinct CDR3 sequences, of which the ten most abundant hold approximately 0.6%. Sequenced input: naive CXCR3+ CD8+ T cells from blood. The subset here: CD45RO-CCR7+CD27+CD95- naive CD8+ T cells expressing CXCR3 (TNR3+). These receptors came from a human donor in good health. Some clones in this sample may be carry-over from other donors' samples.

This rearrangement joins TRBV12-3 or TRBV12-4 to TRBJ2-5; lacking DNA, the TRBD1 call made by TCRdb goes unchecked. The CDR3 contains 13 residues. The CDR3 reads CASRLQGQETQYF.

The rearrangement joins TRBV7-8 to TRBJ2-1; TCRdb's assignment of TRBD2 cannot be checked, as there is no DNA. Per germline, CDR1 SGHVS and CDR2 FQNEAQ. The CDR3 covers 17 residues. CDR3 region: CASSPISGGASYNEQFF.

V usage is TRBV29-1 and J usage is TRBJ2-7. CDR1 SQVTM and CDR2 ANQGSEA come from the germline V gene. This CDR3 comprises 12 residues. CDR3 sequence reads: CSVGAATYEQYF.